The T cell receptor beta chain described here comes from a study of cytotoxic CD8 clonotypes in ibrutinib-treated CLL. TCRdb keeps only in-frame clones here, not all; method: immunoSEQ multiplex PCR. The data show approximately 150,000 clones, over 75% seen once. CDR3 length: 16 amino acids. Trimming took 0 bases from V and 0 from J, leaving 12 bases between them. The germline V gene has CDR1 SGHKS and CDR2 YYEKEE (reference sequence). As for this clone: No antigen is known for it.

Study-wide findings and caveats: Increased clonality at ibrutinib response gave way to a return toward baseline at progression. Sustained-remission and progressing patients' sampling times differed.

The receptor was derived from a human donor with chronic lymphocytic leukemia. The specimen comprised PBMCs, sampled at disease progression, from a patient treated with ibrutinib. The chain combines TRBV5-5 with TRBJ1-2; D may be TRBD1 (6 bases). The CDR3, as DNA: TGTGCCAGCAGCTTGGCTCCGGACAGCGCTAACTATGGCTACACCTTC. Translating gives CASSLAPDSANYGYTF.